This passage covers 25 T cell receptor beta chains from one sample sequenced in a study of OX40 agonist ivuxolimab in advanced cancers. The library was made by the immunoSEQ multiplex PCR assay. TCRdb holds this immuneACCESS table with in-frame rearrangements only. Some clones are missing; in checked studies, unresolved V genes explain under half, and the rest has no known cause. Within this sample are over 45,000 clones, with around 86% of them counted one time only. Jointly, the top ten make up 4% to 5% of the sample. This specimen consisted of CD4+ or CD8+ T cells sorted from blood, obtained in a trial of the OX40 agonist ivuxolimab. The receptors originated from an adult with an advanced solid tumor such as melanoma, head and neck, liver or kidney cancer.

The J gene is TRBJ2-5, the V gene TRBV19; tentative D call: TRBD2 (6 bases). The CDR3 length is 13 residues. Germline values: CDR1 LNHDA, CDR2 SQIVND (reference sequence). The germline V and J ends were trimmed by 3 bases and 4 bases, with 9 bases remaining between them. CDR3 amino acids: CASSMTRGETQYF. The CDR3, as DNA: TGTGCCAGTAGTATGACTAGAGGAGAGACCCAGTACTTC.

The CDR3 region is CASSQELAGTGEETQYF. CDR3 DNA sequence: TGCGCCAGCAGCCAAGAGTTGGCGGGGACAGGGGAAGAGACCCAGTACTTC. V and J are TRBV4-1 and TRBJ2-5; TRBD1 aligns across 10 bases. Germline-derived CDR1 and CDR2 are MGHRA and YSYEKL. The CDR3 covers 17 residues. The trim removed 0 bases at V and 3 bases at J, leaving 7 bases unmatched.

The table lists this clone with a count of one. The chain couples TRBV6-1 to TRBJ2-5; possible D gene TRBD1, 6 bases. The J call is doubtful: the DNA matches TRBJ2-7 better. CDR1 is MNHNS, CDR2 SASEGT, per germline. The CDR3 runs 13 residues. CDR3 nucleotide sequence: TGTGCCAGCGGGACATTTAGCTCCTACGAGCAGTACTTC. Translating gives CASGTFSSYEQYF.

The V and J genes are TRBV28 and TRBJ2-7; possible D gene TRBD1, 6 bases. The CDR3 has 16 residues. CDR1 and CDR2 (germline): MDHEN, SYDVKM. The V end lost 2 bases, the J end lost 2 bases, and 16 bases lay between the germline ends. The CDR3 region is CASSLGWDTIAYEQYF. Here the CDR3 DNA reads TGTGCCAGCAGTTTAGGGTGGGACACTATTGCCTACGAGCAGTACTTC.

With respect to this clone: Its ends do not fully match the called genes, so a read error is possible. The chain combines TRBV7-7 with TRBJ2-3; unclear D gene. CDR3 size: 15 residues. CDR1 SSHAT and CDR2 FNYEAQ come from the germline V gene (reference sequence). CDR3 sequence: CASSLFGPSPPTQYF. The CDR3 DNA follows: TGTGCTAGCAGCTTATTTGGTCCATCGCCCCCAACGCAGTATTTT.

This chain uses TRBV5-1 with TRBJ2-2; 13 bases map to TRBD2. V lost 2 bases to trimming and J lost 1 base; unmatched junction nucleotides: 5. The length of the CDR3 is 18 residues. The germline CDR1 and CDR2 sequences are SGHRS and YFSETQ. The CDR3 here is CASSFSGLAGQNTGELFF. In nucleotides, the CDR3 is TGCGCCAGCAGCTTCTCGGGACTAGCGGGACAGAACACCGGGGAGCTGTTTTTT.

The chain joins TRBV19 to TRBJ2-7, with D perhaps matching TRBD1 (6 bases). CDR3 length equals 15 residues. V lost 5 bases and J lost 0, with 14 bases in between. CDR1 is LNHDA and CDR2 is SQIVND in the germline V gene (reference sequence). The CDR3 protein is CASSVRDTRSYEQYF. In nucleotides, the CDR3 is TGTGCCAGTAGTGTCCGGGACACCCGCTCCTACGAGCAGTACTTC.

This clone has just one count. The V call is TRBV19, the J call TRBJ1-5, with 10 bases that match TRBD1. Looked up from germline, CDR1 is LNHDA and CDR2 is SQIVND (reference sequence). There are 15 residues in the CDR3. With 6 bases clipped from V and 1 base from J, the junction kept 3 bases outside the gene matches. The CDR3 DNA reads as TGTGCCAGTAGATCGGGACAGGGGAGCAATCAGCCCCAGCATTTT. Protein sequence: CASRSGQGSNQPQHF.

The genes are TRBV18 and TRBJ1-2; D is undetermined. Trimming pared 0 bases from V and 7 bases from J, leaving 12 bases between. Germline V gene sequence: CDR1 KGHSH, CDR2 LQKENI. The CDR3 totals 14 residues. This CDR3 reads CASSPPGLGRGYTF. The CDR3 coding sequence is TGTGCCAGCTCACCACCGGGGTTAGGACGTGGCTACACCTTC.

The chain employs TRBV7-6 and TRBJ2-1; 12 bases are a match to TRBD2. Germline V gene sequence: CDR1 SGHVS, CDR2 FNYEAQ. The CDR3 covers 15 residues. V lost 5 bases and J lost 4; bases outside the gene matches: 3. The CDR3 nucleotides read TGTGCCAGCAGCCTACTAGCGGGGGGTTACAATGAGCAGTTCTTC. It specifies CASSLLAGGYNEQFF. The variable domain in full, with the rest retrieved from reference TRBV7-6 and TRBJ2-1, is GAGVSQSPRYKVTKRGQDVALRCDPISGHVSLYWYRQALGQGPEFLTYFNYEAQQDKSGLPNDRFSAERPEGSISTLTIQRTEQRDSAMYRCASSLLAGGYNEQFFGPGTRLTVL.

The chain links TRBV4-1 to TRBJ2-7; D may correspond to TRBD1 or TRBD2 (6 bases each). This CDR3 has 15 amino acids. Looked up from germline, CDR1 is MGHRA and CDR2 is YSYEKL. The germline V and J ends were trimmed by 6 bases and 7 bases, with 22 bases remaining between them. The CDR3 is CASRLGATGAWEQYF. CDR3 DNA sequence: TGCGCCAGCAGACTAGGGGCCACGGGGGCTTGGGAGCAGTACTTC.

This clone was detected only a few times. This rearrangement joins TRBV19 to TRBJ1-2; D is unclear. Trimming removed 3 bases at V and 5 bases at J, with 16 bases between. This CDR3 is built from 15 residues. Germline values: CDR1 LNHDA, CDR2 SQIVND (reference sequence). This CDR3 reads CASSIGRLAGYGYTF. CDR3 in DNA: TGTGCCAGTAGTATCGGCAGACTGGCGGGGTATGGCTACACCTTC.

This clone was found a few times. The chain joins TRBV28 to TRBJ1-1, with D uncertain. Germline assignment: CDR1 MDHEN and CDR2 SYDVKM. This CDR3 has 13 residues. V shed 6 bases and J shed 0 bases, with 8 bases lying between them. The CDR3 DNA sequence: TGTGCCAGCAGCCGCCCAGTGAACACTGAAGCTTTCTTT. Residues: CASSRPVNTEAFF.

The sample holds one count of this clone. V gene TRBV6-6 combines with J gene TRBJ2-1, with TRBD1 matching 8 bases. The V segment lost 6 bases and the J segment 3 bases; nucleotides outside the gene matches: 4. Germline V gene data show CDR1 as MNHNY and CDR2 as SVGAGI (reference sequence). The CDR3 spans 14 residues. CDR3 sequence (DNA): TGTGCCAGCAGCTCCGGGACAGGCTACAATGAGCAGTTCTTC. Its protein product is CASSSGTGYNEQFF.

The chain couples TRBV28 to TRBJ2-5; TRBD2 matches 10 bases. Unmatched junction bases numbered 12, after V lost 6 bases and J lost 5 bases. Germline V gene lookup returns CDR1 MDHEN and CDR2 SYDVKM. The CDR3 is 16 amino acids. For the CDR3, the DNA is TGTGCCAGCAGCACACAACTCGGGACTAGCGTGGAGACCCAGTACTTC. It codes for CASSTQLGTSVETQYF.

This clone has a single count. V gene TRBV27 combines with J gene TRBJ2-7, with D hard to call. Germline CDR1 MNHEY, CDR2 SMNVEV (reference sequence). The CDR3 loop spans 13 amino acids. Deletions cut 5 bases from V and 4 bases from J, with 12 bases between. The CDR3 DNA reads TGTGCCAGCAGTCCACGTACCTTTTACGAGCAGTACTTC. Translated, it gives CASSPRTFYEQYF.

J is TRBJ2-7 and V is TRBV6-5; D may be TRBD1 (5 bases). Germline-derived CDR1 and CDR2 are MNHEY and SVGAGI. The CDR3 runs to 13 residues. Trimming stripped 6 bases from V and 3 bases from J, with 12 bases between. The chain's CDR3 is CASRRFDSYEQYF. The CDR3 bases are TGTGCCAGCAGGAGGTTCGACAGCTACGAGCAGTACTTC.

The chain combines TRBV11-1 with TRBJ2-5, with 7 bases matching TRBD2. The V segment lost 6 bases and the J segment 0 bases; nucleotides outside the gene matches: 7. CDR1 and CDR2 (germline): SGHAT, FQDESV (reference sequence). The CDR3 totals 15 residues. Written as DNA, the CDR3 is TGTGCCAGCAGGCCCACCGGGACTAACCAAGAGACCCAGTACTTC. Its translation is CASRPTGTNQETQYF.

A single count supports this clone. The rearrangement joins TRBV5-1 to TRBJ2-7; 9 nucleotides line up with TRBD2. The CDR3 spans 15 residues. CDR1 SGHRS and CDR2 YFSETQ come from the germline V gene. With 1 base clipped from V and 3 bases from J, the junction kept 5 bases outside the gene matches. The CDR3 DNA reads TGCGCCAGCAGCTTGATGACTAGCGGAGACTACGAGCAGTACTTC. This gives the protein CASSLMTSGDYEQYF.

This chain joins TRBV5-6 and TRBJ2-1; tentatively, D is TRBD1 or TRBD2 (6 bases each). V dropped 4 bases and J dropped 9 bases, with 20 bases sitting between them. Germline assignment: CDR1 SGHDT and CDR2 YYEEEE. This CDR3 spans 15 amino acids. The CDR3 is CASSLEGGLVGEQFF. CDR3 coding DNA: TGTGCCAGCAGCCTGGAGGGGGGCTTGGTTGGTGAGCAGTTCTTC.

The rearrangement links TRBV5-1 to TRBJ2-3; perhaps D is TRBD1 or TRBD2 (5 bases each). V dropped 0 bases and J dropped 4 bases, with 6 bases sitting between them. The CDR3 runs to 13 residues. Germline V gene lookup returns CDR1 SGHRS and CDR2 YFSETQ. CDR3 residues: CASSLVGADTQYF. DNA for the CDR3: TGCGCCAGCAGCTTGGTGGGGGCAGATACGCAGTATTTT.

The J gene is TRBJ2-5, the V gene TRBV28, with TRBD1 matching 7 bases. Germline lookup yields CDR1 MDHEN and CDR2 SYDVKM. Germline trimming cut 6 bases from V and 5 bases from J; bases unmatched to any gene: 15. The CDR3 has 16 amino acids. CDR3 region: CASSPYLAPQGETQYF. In DNA form, the CDR3 reads TGTGCCAGCAGCCCTTATCTTGCACCACAGGGGGAGACCCAGTACTTC. Supplemented by reference TRBV28 and TRBJ2-5, the full variable domain reads DVKVTQSSRYLVKRTGEKVFLECVQDMDHENMFWYRQDPGLGLRLIYFSYDVKMKEKGDIPEGYSVSREKKERFSLILESASTNQTSMYLCASSPYLAPQGETQYFGPGTRLLVL.

The chain combines TRBV28 with TRBJ1-4, with TRBD1 as a possible D gene (5 bases). V gave up 3 bases and J gave up 3 bases, with 8 bases separating them. The length of the CDR3 is 14 residues. Germline CDR1 MDHEN, CDR2 SYDVKM. As DNA, the CDR3 is TGTGCCAGCAGTTTTCTGGGGGCTAATGAAAAACTGTTTTTT. Protein: CASSFLGANEKLFF.

The rearrangement joins TRBV9 to TRBJ2-3; TRBD1 matches 9 bases. Looked up from germline, CDR1 is SGDLS and CDR2 is YYNGEE. The CDR3 is 19 amino acids. V lost 4 bases, J lost 1 base, and 16 bases stayed unmatched. The CDR3 protein is CASSPLPSSRTGGTDTQYF. For the CDR3, the DNA is TGTGCCAGCAGCCCACTACCCTCTTCCCGGACAGGGGGCACAGATACGCAGTATTTT.

The chain links TRBV5-4 to TRBJ1-1, with TRBD1 matching 8 bases. The J segment lost 8 bases and the V segment lost 2 bases, leaving 5 bases of the junction unmatched. Germline values: CDR1 SGHNT, CDR2 YYREEE (reference sequence). The CDR3 spans 13 residues. CDR3 loop: CASSFETGVEAFF. DNA for the CDR3: TGTGCCAGCAGCTTCGAGACAGGGGTGGAAGCTTTCTTT.